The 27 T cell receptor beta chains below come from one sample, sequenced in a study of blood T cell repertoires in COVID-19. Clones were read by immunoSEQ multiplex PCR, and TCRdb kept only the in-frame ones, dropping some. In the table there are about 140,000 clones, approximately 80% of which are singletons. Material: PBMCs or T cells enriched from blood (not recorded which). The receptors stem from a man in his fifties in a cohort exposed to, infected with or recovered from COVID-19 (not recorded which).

This chain's CDR3 is CASSWTRGSGANVLTF. CDR3 DNA: TGTGCCAGCAGTTGGACCAGGGGCTCTGGGGCCAACGTCCTGACTTTC. The chain combines TRBV6-5 with TRBJ2-6; D may be TRBD1 (6 bases). This CDR3 is 16 amino acids long. V lost 4 bases, J lost 0 bases, and 10 bases lay in between. CDR1 MNHEY and CDR2 SVGAGI come from the germline V gene.

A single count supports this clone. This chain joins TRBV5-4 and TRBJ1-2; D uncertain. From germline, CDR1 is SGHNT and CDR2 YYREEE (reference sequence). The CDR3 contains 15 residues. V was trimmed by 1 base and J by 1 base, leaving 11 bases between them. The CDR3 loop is CASSLPPGVNYGYTF. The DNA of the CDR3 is TGTGCCAGCAGCTTGCCGCCCGGGGTTAACTATGGCTACACCTTC.

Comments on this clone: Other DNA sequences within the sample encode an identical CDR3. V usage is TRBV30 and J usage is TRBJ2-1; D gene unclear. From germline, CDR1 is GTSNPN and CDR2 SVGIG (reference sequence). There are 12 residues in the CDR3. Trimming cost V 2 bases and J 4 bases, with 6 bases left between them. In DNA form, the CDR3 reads TGTGCCTGGAGTCCCCTTTACAATGAGCAGTTCTTC. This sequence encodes CAWSPLYNEQFF.

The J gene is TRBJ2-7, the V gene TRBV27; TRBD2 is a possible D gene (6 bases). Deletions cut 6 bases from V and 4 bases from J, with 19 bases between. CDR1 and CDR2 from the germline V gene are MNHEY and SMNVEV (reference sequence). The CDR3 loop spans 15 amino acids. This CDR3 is CASSLEGLKTYEQYF. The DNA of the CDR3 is TGTGCCAGCAGCCTAGAGGGACTGAAGACTTACGAGCAGTACTTC.

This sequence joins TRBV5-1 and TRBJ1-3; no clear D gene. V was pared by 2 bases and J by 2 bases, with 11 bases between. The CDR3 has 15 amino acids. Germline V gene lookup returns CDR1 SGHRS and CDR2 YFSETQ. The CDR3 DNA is TGCGCCAGCAGCTTTTCCGAGGGCCCTGGAAACACCATATATTTT. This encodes CASSFSEGPGNTIYF. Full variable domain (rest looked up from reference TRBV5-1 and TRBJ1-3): KAGVTQTPRYLIKTRGQQVTLSCSPISGHRSVSWYQQTPGQGLQFLFEYFSETQRNKGNFPGRFSGRQFSNSRSEMNVSTLELGDSALYLCASSFSEGPGNTIYFGEGSWLTVV.

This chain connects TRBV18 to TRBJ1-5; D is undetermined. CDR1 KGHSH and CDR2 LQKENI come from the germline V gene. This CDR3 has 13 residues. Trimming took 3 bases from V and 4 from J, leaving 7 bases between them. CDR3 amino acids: CASSPGENQPQHF. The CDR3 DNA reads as TGTGCCAGCTCACCCGGTGAGAATCAGCCCCAGCATTTT.

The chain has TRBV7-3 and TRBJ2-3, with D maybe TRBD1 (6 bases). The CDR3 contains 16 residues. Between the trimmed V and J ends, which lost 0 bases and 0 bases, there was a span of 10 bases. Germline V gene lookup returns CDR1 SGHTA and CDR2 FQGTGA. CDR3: CASSLTGHRSTDTQYF. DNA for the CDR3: TGTGCCAGCAGCTTAACGGGACACCGAAGCACAGATACGCAGTATTTT.

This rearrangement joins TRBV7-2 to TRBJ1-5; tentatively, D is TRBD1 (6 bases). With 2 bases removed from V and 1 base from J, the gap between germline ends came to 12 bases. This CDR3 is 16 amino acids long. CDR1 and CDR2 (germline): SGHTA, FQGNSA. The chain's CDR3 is CASSLWGGASNQPQHF. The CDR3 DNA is TGTGCCAGCAGCTTATGGGGGGGCGCGAGCAATCAGCCCCAGCATTTT. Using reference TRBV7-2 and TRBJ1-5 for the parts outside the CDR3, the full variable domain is GAGVSQSPSNKVTEKGKDVELRCDPISGHTALYWYRQSLGQGLEFLIYFQGNSAPDKSGLPSDRFSAERTGGSVSTLTIQRTQQEDSAVYLCASSLWGGASNQPQHFGDGTRLSIL.

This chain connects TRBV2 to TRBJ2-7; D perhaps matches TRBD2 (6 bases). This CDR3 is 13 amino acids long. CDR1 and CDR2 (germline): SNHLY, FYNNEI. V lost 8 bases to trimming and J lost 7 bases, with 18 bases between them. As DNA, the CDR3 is TGTGCCAGCGGGGACGGGGGTAGTAATGAGCAGTACTTC. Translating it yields CASGDGGSNEQYF.

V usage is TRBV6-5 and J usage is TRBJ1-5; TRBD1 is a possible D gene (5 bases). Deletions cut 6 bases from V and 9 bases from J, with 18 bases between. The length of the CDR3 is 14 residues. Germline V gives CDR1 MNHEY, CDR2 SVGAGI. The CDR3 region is CASRDMGLGGPQHF. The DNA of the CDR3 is TGTGCCAGCAGAGACATGGGTCTGGGGGGGCCCCAGCATTTT.

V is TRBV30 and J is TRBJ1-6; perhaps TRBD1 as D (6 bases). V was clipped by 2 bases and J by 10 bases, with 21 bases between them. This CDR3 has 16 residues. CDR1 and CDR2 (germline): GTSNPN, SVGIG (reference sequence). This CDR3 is CAWSYDRLSSGSPLHF. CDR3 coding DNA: TGTGCCTGGAGTTATGACAGGCTTTCTTCAGGGTCACCCCTCCACTTT.

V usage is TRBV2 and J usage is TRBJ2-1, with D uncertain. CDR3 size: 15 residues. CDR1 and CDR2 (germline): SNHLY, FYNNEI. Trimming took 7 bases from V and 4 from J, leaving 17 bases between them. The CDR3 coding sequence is TGTGCCAGCAAGCTGTCTGGTCTCTTATACAATGAGCAGTTCTTC. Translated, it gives CASKLSGLLYNEQFF.

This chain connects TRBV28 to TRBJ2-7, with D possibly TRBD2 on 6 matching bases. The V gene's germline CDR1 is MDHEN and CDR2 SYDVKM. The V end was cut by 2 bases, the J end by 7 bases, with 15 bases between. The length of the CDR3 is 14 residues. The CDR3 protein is CASSLGGGVGEQYF. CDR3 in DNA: TGTGCCAGCAGTTTAGGGGGAGGAGTGGGAGAGCAGTACTTC. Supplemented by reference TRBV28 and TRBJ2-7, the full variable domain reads DVKVTQSSRYLVKRTGEKVFLECVQDMDHENMFWYRQDPGLGLRLIYFSYDVKMKEKGDIPEGYSVSREKKERFSLILESASTNQTSMYLCASSLGGGVGEQYFGPGTRLTVT.

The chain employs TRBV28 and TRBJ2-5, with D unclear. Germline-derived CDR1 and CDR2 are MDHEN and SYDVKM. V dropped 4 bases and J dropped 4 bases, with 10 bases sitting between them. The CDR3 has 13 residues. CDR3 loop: CASSSPFPETQYF. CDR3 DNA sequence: TGTGCCAGCAGTTCCCCATTCCCAGAGACCCAGTACTTC.

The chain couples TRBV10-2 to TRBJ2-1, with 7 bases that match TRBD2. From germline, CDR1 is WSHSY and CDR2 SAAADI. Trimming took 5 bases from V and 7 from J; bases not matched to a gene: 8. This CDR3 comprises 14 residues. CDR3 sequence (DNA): TGCGCCAGCAGTCGCGGGACTATCCCGAATGAGCAGTTCTTC. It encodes CASSRGTIPNEQFF.

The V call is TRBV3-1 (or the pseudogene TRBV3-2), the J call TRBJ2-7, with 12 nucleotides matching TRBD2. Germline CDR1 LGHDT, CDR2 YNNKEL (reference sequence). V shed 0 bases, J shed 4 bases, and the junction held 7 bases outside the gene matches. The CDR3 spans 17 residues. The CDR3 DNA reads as TGTGCCAGCAGCCAAGATCCCCCGCTAGCGGGGGGGTACGAGCAGTACTTC. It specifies CASSQDPPLAGGYEQYF.

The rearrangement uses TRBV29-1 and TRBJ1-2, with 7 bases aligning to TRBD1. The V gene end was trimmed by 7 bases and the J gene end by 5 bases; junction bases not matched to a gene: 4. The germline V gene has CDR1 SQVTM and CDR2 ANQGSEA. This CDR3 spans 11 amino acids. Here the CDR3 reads CSGRTGYGYTF. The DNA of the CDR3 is TGCAGCGGACGGACAGGTTATGGCTACACCTTC.

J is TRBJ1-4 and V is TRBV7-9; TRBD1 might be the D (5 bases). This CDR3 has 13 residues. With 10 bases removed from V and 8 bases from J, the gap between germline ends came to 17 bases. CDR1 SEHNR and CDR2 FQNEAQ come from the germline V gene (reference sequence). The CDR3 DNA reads TGTGCCATTCCGCAGGGTTTGCGCGAAAAACTGTTTTTT. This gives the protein CAIPQGLREKLFF.

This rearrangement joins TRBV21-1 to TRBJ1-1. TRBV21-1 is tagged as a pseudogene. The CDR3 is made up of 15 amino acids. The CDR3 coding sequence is TGTGCCAGCAGCAAAGGCCGTTTAGCGAACACTGAAGCTTTCTTT. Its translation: CASSKGRLANTEAFF.

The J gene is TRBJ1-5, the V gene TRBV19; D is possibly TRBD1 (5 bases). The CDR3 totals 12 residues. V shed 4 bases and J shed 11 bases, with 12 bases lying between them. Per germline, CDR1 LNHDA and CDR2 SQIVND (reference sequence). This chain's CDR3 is CASSRLAGAQHF. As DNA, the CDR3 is TGTGCCAGTAGTAGGTTAGCGGGGGCCCAGCATTTT.

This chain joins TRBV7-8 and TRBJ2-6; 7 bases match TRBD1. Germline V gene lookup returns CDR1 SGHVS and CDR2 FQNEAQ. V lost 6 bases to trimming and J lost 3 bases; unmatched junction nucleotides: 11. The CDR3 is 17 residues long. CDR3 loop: CASSLRTGLRGANVLTF. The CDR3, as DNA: TGTGCCAGCAGTTTAAGGACAGGTCTGCGTGGGGCCAACGTCCTGACTTTC.

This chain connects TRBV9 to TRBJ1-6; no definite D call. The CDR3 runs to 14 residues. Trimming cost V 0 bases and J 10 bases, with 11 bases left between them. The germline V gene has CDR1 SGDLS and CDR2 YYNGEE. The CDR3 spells CASSVGPGGSPLHF. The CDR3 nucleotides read TGTGCCAGCAGCGTAGGGCCTGGTGGCTCACCCCTCCACTTT. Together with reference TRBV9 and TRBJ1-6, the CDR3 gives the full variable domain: DSGVTQTPKHLITATGQRVTLRCSPRSGDLSVYWYQQSLDQGLQFLIQYYNGEERAKGNILERFSAQQFPDLHSELNLSSLELGDSALYFCASSVGPGGSPLHFGNGTRLTVT.

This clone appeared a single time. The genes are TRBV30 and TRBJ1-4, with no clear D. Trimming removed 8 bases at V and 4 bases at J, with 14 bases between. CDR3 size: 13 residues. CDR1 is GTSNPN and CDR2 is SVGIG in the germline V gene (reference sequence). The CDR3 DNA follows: TGTGCCCAAAAAACAGCGGGTAATGAAAAACTGTTTTTT. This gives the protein CAQKTAGNEKLFF.

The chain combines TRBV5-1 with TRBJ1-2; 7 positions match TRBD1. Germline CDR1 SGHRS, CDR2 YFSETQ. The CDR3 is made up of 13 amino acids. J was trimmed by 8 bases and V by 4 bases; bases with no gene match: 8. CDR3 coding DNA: TGCGCCAGCAGCCCTGACAGGGTGAACGGCTACACCTTC. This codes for CASSPDRVNGYTF.

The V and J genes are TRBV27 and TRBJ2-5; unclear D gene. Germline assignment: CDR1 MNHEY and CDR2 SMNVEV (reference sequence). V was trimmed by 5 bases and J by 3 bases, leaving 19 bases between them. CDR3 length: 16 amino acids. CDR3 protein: CASSLQTPRYKETQYF. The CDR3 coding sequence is TGTGCCAGCAGTCTCCAGACTCCGAGGTACAAAGAGACCCAGTACTTC.

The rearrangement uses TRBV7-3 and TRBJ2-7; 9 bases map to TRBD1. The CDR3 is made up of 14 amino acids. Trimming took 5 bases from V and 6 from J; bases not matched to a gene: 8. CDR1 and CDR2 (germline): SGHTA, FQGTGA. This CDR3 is CASSRGGTGPEQYF. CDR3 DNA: TGTGCCAGCAGCCGAGGGGGGACAGGGCCCGAGCAGTACTTC. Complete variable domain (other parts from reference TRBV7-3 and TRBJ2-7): GAGVSQTPSNKVTEKGKYVELRCDPISGHTALYWYRQSLGQGPEFLIYFQGTGAADDSGLPNDRFFAVRPEGSVSTLKIQRTERGDSAVYLCASSRGGTGPEQYFGPGTRLTVT.

The CDR3 reads CASSTTGGRSPLHF. The DNA of the CDR3 is TGTGCCAGCAGCACGACAGGGGGTCGCTCACCCCTCCACTTT. This rearrangement joins TRBV5-5 to TRBJ1-6, with 9 bases aligning to TRBD1. The trim removed 4 bases at V and 10 bases at J, leaving 6 bases unmatched. This CDR3 comprises 14 residues. Germline V gene sequence: CDR1 SGHKS, CDR2 YYEKEE (reference sequence).